This T cell receptor beta chain was obtained from a study of technical replicates of blood from a handful of donors. V was shortened by 2 bases and J by 4 bases, with 18 bases between the two germline ends. Germline CDR1 reads GTSNPN; CDR2 reads SVGIG (reference sequence). This CDR3 comprises 16 residues. TCRdb's table, derived via immunoSEQ multiplex PCR, lists solely in-frame clones and lacks some. The sample carries about 85,000 clones, over 90% recorded once. The rearrangement links TRBV30 to TRBJ2-1; D uncertain. Sequencing was carried out using T cells isolated from PBMCs. This receptor was obtained from a human donor in good health. The CDR3 is CAWSFPNRYGYNEQFF. The CDR3 nucleotides read TGTGCCTGGAGTTTTCCCAATCGGTACGGGTACAATGAGCAGTTCTTC. Looking up the rest from reference TRBV30 and TRBJ2-1 gives the full variable domain: SQTIHQWPATLVQPVGSPLSLECTVEGTSNPNLYWYRQAAGRGLQLLFYSVGIGQISSEVPQNLSASRPQDRQFILSSKKLLLSDSGFYLCAWSFPNRYGYNEQFFGPGTRLTVL.